The rows below give T cell receptor beta chains drawn from one sample of a study of shared clonotypes between healthy human individuals. The data were produced by immunoSEQ multiplex PCR, yet TCRdb's version contains in-frame clones alone and is incomplete. Among around 700,000 clones listed, around 72% were seen once. Sequencing was performed on memory CD4+ T cells sorted from blood. Receptors were obtained from a woman in her twenties or thirties in good health. CDR3s include the opening cysteine and the closing phenylalanine or tryptophan. The order of the fields is D gene, V gene, CDR3 protein. D genes are given only for firm matches.

-,TRBV9,CASSVAGTSTDTQYF
TRBD2,TRBV10-3,CAISSDSSGRTDTQYF
-,TRBV9,CASSVSEGEVYGYTF
TRBD2,TRBV28,CASRGTGTSDLDTQYF
-,TRBV18,CASSQGKQPQHF
-,TRBV19,CASTDQDSGNTIYF
-,TRBV7-9,CASSLEGLQNTEAFF
-,TRBV10-2,CASSDFSYEQYF
-,TRBV10-3,CAITTGRAEAFF
-,TRBV5-1,CASSTASGQETQYF
TRBD1,TRBV18,CASSETGGTEAFF
TRBD2,TRBV11-2,CASSPGLAGFNEQFF
-,TRBV7-2,CASSFDTGNTIYF
-,TRBV28,CASSGGSREQYF
-,TRBV4-1,CASSQAPPETQYF
-,TRBV5-1,CASSLAGKYSDTQYF
-,TRBV21-1,CASSKDRRGLWVSTEAFF
-,TRBV11-2,CASSSLSQGDTQYF
TRBD1,TRBV4-1,CASSRQGARDTEAFF
TRBD2,TRBV10-3,CAISDASGSAYNEQFF
TRBD2,TRBV6-4,CASSVSGTSGPVLVYNEQFF
TRBD2,TRBV19,CASSIGEGTETQYF
-,TRBV28,CASSSPLGKNEKLFF
-,TRBV7-9,CASSPKGDLTGEKLFF
-,TRBV28,CASSFGGSSNYGYTF
-,TRBV14,CASSQEGTWADTQYF
TRBD2,TRBV18,CASSPGVVSGRVETQYF
-,TRBV28,CASSDGTPSHEQYF
TRBD2,TRBV6-6,CASSPRTSDYTGELFF
-,TRBV5-8,CASSFQRTYEQYF
-,TRBV10-2,CASREDENLYGYTF
-,TRBV27,CASSLYRVSHEQYF
TRBD1,TRBV7-8,CASSLLGQGNRPNYGYTF
TRBD2,TRBV7-2,CASSLDALAGLSEQFF
TRBD1,TRBV19,CASGGTGPYEQYF
-,TRBV28,CASRGDYGYTF
-,TRBV11-3,CASGTWGRDNEQFF
TRBD2,TRBV10-2,CASIGLAGHAGENEQFF
-,TRBV19,CASSGMGFYNEQFF
-,TRBV6-6,CASSYDRLRTGELFF
-,TRBV4-2,CASSRMNQGLYGYTF
-,TRBV28,CASSLEGRGSYEQYF
-,TRBV6-4,CASSYSRSSGANVLTF
-,TRBV30,CAWGQTGNTIYF
-,TRBV23-1,CAIFRIGTNDYEQYF
-,TRBV28,CASRQSNQPQHF
-,TRBV18,CASSPPPGSGGELFF
-,TRBV5-1,CASSLGPLGLQNEKLFF
-,TRBV30,CASRTSNFYEQYF
-,TRBV7-6,CASSPRDNYGYTF
TRBD1,TRBV11-3,CASSLGAGGNTGELFF
-,TRBV5-1,CASSLDSTGELFF
TRBD2,TRBV2,CASRHWTSGSTGELFF
TRBD1,TRBV6-1,CASSEDRGNRNEKLFF
TRBD2,TRBV28,CASSMTSGAWETQYF
-,TRBV27,CASSSPTVNTEAFF
TRBD1,TRBV10-3,CAISESPDRGQDNEFF
TRBD1,TRBV19,CASRDRGSLAFF
-,TRBV6-6,CASSRDFGETQYF